This TCR beta chain was identified during a study of blood T cell repertoires in COVID-19. Turning to the study itself: Donors in the United States, Italy and Spain gave samples during acute or convalescent COVID-19. The cDNA or gDNA used as material had been derived from T cells, B-cell-depleted T cells, or PBMCs.

Study processing details: Counts of nucleated cells, estimated from reference gene primer amplification, were obtained. The table came from immunoSEQ multiplex PCR; TCRdb's copy has only in-frame clones and leaves some out. For V, J and clone size, that table is used; D and trimming come from the DNA. Of some 91,000 clones listed, roughly 80% were seen once; the top ten hold about an eighth. CDR1 is KGHDR and CDR2 is SFDVKD in the germline V gene. V trimming: 4 bases; J trimming: 4 bases; junction bases outside the gene matches: 4. CDR3 length equals 14 residues. The V and J genes are TRBV24-1 and TRBJ2-3; 7 bases are shared with TRBD1. The specimen sequenced was peripheral blood. The origin of this receptor is a human donor in a cohort sampled during active COVID-19. In nucleotides, the CDR3 is TGTGCCACCAGTGACCCAGGGGGTCCAGATACGCAGTATTTT. Amino acids: CATSDPGGPDTQYF.